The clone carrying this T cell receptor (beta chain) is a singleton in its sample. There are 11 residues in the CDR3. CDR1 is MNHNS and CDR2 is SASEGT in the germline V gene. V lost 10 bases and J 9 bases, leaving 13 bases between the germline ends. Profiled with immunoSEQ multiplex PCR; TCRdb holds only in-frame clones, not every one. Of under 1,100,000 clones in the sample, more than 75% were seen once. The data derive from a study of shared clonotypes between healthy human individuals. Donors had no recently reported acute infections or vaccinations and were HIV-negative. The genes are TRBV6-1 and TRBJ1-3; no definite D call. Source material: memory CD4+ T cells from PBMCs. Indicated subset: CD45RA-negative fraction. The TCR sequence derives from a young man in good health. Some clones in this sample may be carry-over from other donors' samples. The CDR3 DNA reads TGTGCCACCCAACTAAACCCCACCATATATTTT. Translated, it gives CATQLNPTIYF.